The sequence of this TCR beta chain was determined in a study of tumor-infiltrating lymphocytes in primary liver carcinoma. CDR1 is MNHEY and CDR2 is SVGEGT in the germline V gene. The CDR3 length is 17 residues. Production of TCR beta cDNA used roughly 480 ng total RNA together with a constant-region primer. It was through three nested multiplex PCR rounds of slightly modified ARM-PCR that TCR beta libraries arose. A C-beta reverse primer was combined with TRBV1-TRBV30 forward primers in the first two PCR rounds, and each round had approximately 9 cycles. TCRdb used MiXCR to reprocess the multiplex PCR reads, holding one entry per CDR3 protein. Here the sample spans approximately 190,000 distinct CDR3 sequences, 70% to 90% being singletons. On this clonotype: A junction boundary mismatches the germline segment, possibly from a read error.

Both RNA and DNA were isolated together from about 19-30 mg of bulk tissue that had not been sorted. The sample was tumor tissue from primary liver carcinoma. The chain couples TRBV6-2 or TRBV6-3 to TRBJ1-5; weak D call: TRBD1 (5 bases). The TCR sequence derives from a middle-aged man with primary liver carcinoma and hepatitis B virus infection. The CDR3 reads CASSQPAAGTSSQPQHF. DNA for the CDR3: TGTGCCAGCAGCCAACCGGCCGCGGGGACCAGCAGTCAGCCCCAGCATTTT.